These 14 T cell receptor beta chains were all obtained from the same sample, sequenced in a study of OX40 agonist ivuxolimab in advanced cancers. Preparation of the library involved the immunoSEQ multiplex PCR assay. TCRdb took this table from immuneACCESS and kept in-frame rearrangements with V and J called. Such tables lack part of the clones; where checked against another copy, unresolved V genes explain under half of the gap, and the rest is unexplained. For this sample there are over 80,000 clones; about nine tenths appear just once. Roughly 5.5% of the sample is taken by the ten largest. The source material was CD4+ or CD8+ T cells sorted from blood, sampled in a trial of the OX40 agonist ivuxolimab. Every receptor here comes from an adult with an advanced solid tumor such as melanoma, head and neck, liver or kidney cancer.

The rearrangement uses TRBV30 and TRBJ1-1, with D possibly TRBD1 on 5 matching bases. V was trimmed by 6 bases and J by 7 bases, leaving 27 bases between them. The CDR3 has 16 amino acids. Germline values: CDR1 GTSNPN, CDR2 SVGIG (reference sequence). The CDR3 nucleotides are TGTGCCTGCCTCCGCTCCCCACAGGTTTTGCGGAATGAAGCTTTCTTT. Protein: CACLRSPQVLRNEAFF.

The rearrangement joins TRBV29-1 to TRBJ1-2, with D perhaps matching TRBD1 (6 bases). The CDR3 covers 13 residues. CDR1 and CDR2 (germline): SQVTM, ANQGSEA. The V end lost 4 bases, the J end lost 5 bases, and 14 bases lay between the germline ends. In DNA form, the CDR3 reads TGCAGCGTTGCAACAGGGACAACTTATGGCTACACCTTC. This translates into CSVATGTTYGYTF.

This clone came up a few times. The V call is TRBV9, the J call TRBJ1-1; weak D call: TRBD1 (6 bases). V dropped 3 bases and J dropped 0 bases, with 12 bases sitting between them. Germline CDR1 and CDR2: SGDLS and YYNGEE. The CDR3 consists of 15 residues. The CDR3 bases are TGTGCCAGCAGCGGTACAGGGTCCCTGAACACTGAAGCTTTCTTT. This encodes CASSGTGSLNTEAFF.

This clone has a single count. The V call is TRBV29-1, the J call TRBJ2-6, with TRBD1 matching over 10 bases. The CDR3 is made up of 20 amino acids. The germline gives CDR1 SQVTM, CDR2 ANQGSEA. V trimming: 7 bases; J trimming: 0 bases; junction bases outside the gene matches: 18. The CDR3 DNA reads as TGCAGCGACGCGATGACAGGGGGCCCTTACAGTGACTCTGGGGCCAACGTCCTGACTTTC. This sequence encodes CSDAMTGGPYSDSGANVLTF.

V usage is TRBV30 and J usage is TRBJ2-2; tentative D call: TRBD2 (6 bases). Germline assignment: CDR1 GTSNPN and CDR2 SVGIG (reference sequence). This CDR3 comprises 15 residues. V lost 3 bases and J lost 0, with 11 bases in between. The CDR3 DNA reads TGTGCCTGGAGAGGCTTAGCGGCGAACACCGGGGAGCTGTTTTTT. Its translation is CAWRGLAANTGELFF.

This chain joins TRBV30 and TRBJ2-2, with 8 bases lining up with TRBD2. Germline V gives CDR1 GTSNPN, CDR2 SVGIG (reference sequence). This CDR3 region has 16 residues. The J segment lost 2 bases and the V segment lost 1 base, leaving 6 bases of the junction unmatched. The CDR3 DNA reads TGTGCCTGGAGTGGGGCTAGCGGGCTCAACACCGGGGAGCTGTTTTTT. It translates to CAWSGASGLNTGELFF.

This chain joins TRBV7-8 and TRBJ2-7, with D unresolved. V was trimmed by 5 bases and J by 1 base, leaving 9 bases between them. Germline V gives CDR1 SGHVS, CDR2 FQNEAQ. This CDR3 is built from 13 residues. DNA of the CDR3: TGTGCCAGCAGCATTAAGCGATCCTACGAGCAGTACTTC. It yields the protein CASSIKRSYEQYF.

The rearrangement links TRBV5-6 to TRBJ1-2; 10 nucleotides align to TRBD1. Germline loops: CDR1 SGHDT, CDR2 YYEEEE. Unmatched junction bases numbered 3, after V lost 0 bases and J lost 4 bases. The CDR3 loop spans 15 amino acids. The CDR3 DNA reads TGTGCCAGCAGCTTGGTGACAGGGGGCCTCTATGGCTACACCTTC. As protein: CASSLVTGGLYGYTF.

This sequence joins TRBV14 and TRBJ2-1, with D uncertain. The germline gives CDR1 SGHDN, CDR2 FVKESK. This CDR3 has 16 residues. With 0 bases removed from V and 4 bases from J, the gap between germline ends came to 13 bases. CDR3 amino acids: CASSQEYLVGYNEQFF. DNA of the CDR3: TGTGCCAGCAGCCAAGAGTACCTAGTAGGTTACAATGAGCAGTTCTTC.

Turning to this clone: The germline gene is not matched at one end of the junction; a read error may be the cause. The chain carries TRBV7-7 and TRBJ2-1; 7 bases align to TRBD2. The length of the CDR3 is 13 residues. CDR1 SSHAT and CDR2 FNYEAQ come from the germline V gene (reference sequence). The CDR3 DNA follows: TGTGCTAGCAGCTTAATTGGGCGGGGGGAGCAGTTCTTC. Amino acids: CASSLIGRGEQFF.

The gene calls are TRBV10-2 and TRBJ1-1; no reliable D call. The V gene's germline CDR1 is WSHSY and CDR2 SAAADI. Trimming removed 5 bases at V and 1 base at J, with 8 bases between. The CDR3 sequence is 13 residues long. The CDR3 coding sequence is TGCGCCAGCAGTTTCAGAGGGAACACTGAAGCTTTCTTT. Amino acid sequence: CASSFRGNTEAFF.

The chain links TRBV6-5 to TRBJ1-6; D call uncertain. The CDR3 is made up of 16 amino acids. Trimming removed 3 bases at V and 5 bases at J, with 14 bases between. CDR1 and CDR2 (germline): MNHEY, SVGAGI. The CDR3 region has the DNA TGTGCCAGCAGTTATGGACCGGCTAAACATAATTCACCCCTCCACTTT. As protein: CASSYGPAKHNSPLHF.

The J gene is TRBJ2-3, the V gene TRBV9; 7 bases fit TRBD2. This CDR3 spans 17 amino acids. Looked up from germline, CDR1 is SGDLS and CDR2 is YYNGEE. V was clipped by 0 bases and J by 0 bases; unmatched bases: 7. DNA of the CDR3: TGTGCCAGCAGCGTAGCTCGGAGTAGCGGGAGCACAGATACGCAGTATTTT. Translating gives CASSVARSSGSTDTQYF.

CDR3 DNA: TGTGCCAGCAGTAACCCACAGGGAGTGCAGTACTTC. Encoded protein: CASSNPQGVQYF. The genes are TRBV6-5 and TRBJ2-7; tentative D call: TRBD1 (6 bases). Trimming stripped 5 bases from V and 9 bases from J, with 14 bases between. Germline CDR1 is MNHEY and CDR2 is SVGAGI. This CDR3 is 12 amino acids long.